This T cell receptor (beta chain) was sequenced for a study of regulatory T cells in long-lasting Graves disease. Time point indicated: newly diagnosed GD, antithyroid drugs for less than 3 months. PBMC RNA served as the TCR library source. The authors drew patients from an endocrinology department in Xi'an, China. The CDR3 is 16 amino acids. Per the germline V gene, CDR1 is SGHAT and CDR2 is FQNNGV. The germline V and J ends were trimmed by 6 bases and 2 bases, with 17 bases remaining between them. The authors built TCR beta libraries using iRepertoire HTBI primers and Arm-PCR of CDR3 regions. TCRdb independently ran MiXCR on the multiplex PCR reads; one entry per CDR3 protein. Here the sample spans 350,000 to 400,000 distinct CDR3 sequences, about 14% being singletons. The table lists this clonotype with many counts.

This sample comprised peripheral blood mononuclear cells (PBMCs), obtained at new diagnosis, from a patient treated with antithyroid drugs. The V gene is TRBV11-2, the J gene TRBJ2-1; D could derive from TRBD1 or TRBD2 (5 bases each). The sequence derives from a female donor with Graves disease. For the CDR3, the DNA is TGTGCCAGCAGGCGTCCGTACGGGGACCCCTACAATGAGCAGTTCTTC. Its protein is CASRRPYGDPYNEQFF.